This T cell receptor beta chain is drawn from a study of spatial heterogeneity in lung cancer. V gave up 4 bases and J gave up 1 base, with 4 bases separating them. The V gene's germline CDR1 is MGHDK and CDR2 SYGVNS. The length of the CDR3 is 12 residues. MiXCR, applied by TCRdb to the 5' RACE reads, yields one record per CDR3 protein. Among about 52,000 distinct CDR3 sequences listed, around 7.7% were seen once. Indicated time point: blood at routine non-recurrence follow-up after resection. Sequencing of whole RNA from tumor, nontumor lung or frozen PBMC involved no sorting. This clonotype was counted at least ten times.

The sequence was collected from a female donor with early-stage non-small cell lung cancer. The chain couples TRBV25-1 to TRBJ1-1; unclear D gene. The sample here was PBMCs, taken at follow-up. The CDR3 reads CASSGPNTEAFF. For the CDR3, the DNA is TGTGCCAGCAGTGGGCCGAACACTGAAGCTTTCTTT.